These 24 T cell receptor beta chains came from one sample sequenced in a study of T cell responses to AZD1222 COVID-19 vaccine. The method was immunoSEQ multiplex PCR; TCRdb's version includes in-frame clones alone and lacks a portion of them. Of 80,000 to 90,000 clones listed, about nine tenths were seen once; the top ten hold about 5%. The sequencing here drew on peripheral blood, taken 28 days after the second AZD1222 dose. The origin of the receptors is an adult who received the AZD1222 COVID-19 vaccine.

The chain has TRBV11-1 and TRBJ1-2; 12 positions match TRBD1. The CDR3 has 16 amino acids. The trim removed 4 bases at V and 8 bases at J, leaving 11 bases unmatched. Germline V gene sequence: CDR1 SGHAT, CDR2 FQDESV (reference sequence). CDR3 region: CASSSVPGQGANGYTF. CDR3 coding DNA: TGTGCCAGCAGCTCGGTTCCGGGACAGGGGGCTAACGGCTACACCTTC.

The chain joins TRBV7-9 to TRBJ1-2; D gene unclear. Germline assignment: CDR1 SEHNR and CDR2 FQNEAQ (reference sequence). With 0 bases removed from V and 7 bases from J, the gap between germline ends came to 9 bases. The CDR3 is 13 amino acids. CDR3: CASSLAERAGYTF. The CDR3 bases are TGTGCCAGCAGCTTAGCGGAGAGGGCTGGCTACACCTTC.

The chain has TRBV7-6 and TRBJ2-3, with 7 bases lining up with TRBD1. The trim removed 1 base at V and 3 bases at J, leaving 1 base unmatched. The CDR3 is 14 residues long. Germline V gene lookup returns CDR1 SGHVS and CDR2 FNYEAQ. CDR3 coding DNA: TGTGCCAGCAGCTTAGACAGGGGTACAGATACGCAGTATTTT. Encoded protein: CASSLDRGTDTQYF.

The chain is built from TRBV28 and TRBJ2-7; tentative D call: TRBD1 (5 bases). CDR1 and CDR2 from the germline V gene are MDHEN and SYDVKM. The CDR3 totals 14 residues. V shed 7 bases and J shed 2 bases, with 15 bases lying between them. CDR3 residues: CASKVRGNPYEQYF. The CDR3, as DNA: TGTGCCAGCAAAGTAAGGGGCAACCCCTACGAGCAGTACTTC.

The count of this clone is one. The chain carries TRBV7-9 and TRBJ2-3; 8 nucleotides align to TRBD2. V trimming: 5 bases; J trimming: 5 bases; junction bases outside the gene matches: 15. Germline V gene data show CDR1 as SEHNR and CDR2 as FQNEAQ (reference sequence). CDR3 length: 17 residues. The CDR3 region is CASSQGAIAGGGDTQYF. The CDR3 region has the DNA TGTGCCAGCAGCCAAGGGGCAATCGCGGGGGGAGGAGATACGCAGTATTTT. Full variable domain (remainder filled in from reference TRBV7-9 and TRBJ2-3): DTGVSQNPRHKITKRGQNVTFRCDPISEHNRLYWYRQTLGQGPEFLTYFQNEAQLEKSRLLSDRFSAERPKGSFSTLEIQRTEQGDSAMYLCASSQGAIAGGGDTQYFGPGTRLTVL.

The chain is built from TRBV6-5 and TRBJ1-1; D is possibly TRBD1 (5 bases). CDR1 MNHEY and CDR2 SVGAGI come from the germline V gene. Trimming took 2 bases from V and 4 from J, leaving 8 bases between them. The CDR3 sequence is 13 residues long. The CDR3 nucleotides are TGTGCCAGCAGTTACGTTGGGGCCACTGAAGCTTTCTTT. Encoded protein: CASSYVGATEAFF.

This clone was counted once. The V gene is TRBV3-1 (or the pseudogene TRBV3-2), the J gene TRBJ2-7, with D possibly TRBD2 on 6 matching bases. CDR1 and CDR2 (germline): LGHDT, YNNKEL (reference sequence). Deletions cut 1 base from V and 0 bases from J, with 10 bases between. This CDR3 spans 15 amino acids. The CDR3 DNA follows: TGTGCCAGCAGCCAAGGGTGGGAGGTCTCCTACGAGCAGTACTTC. Protein: CASSQGWEVSYEQYF.

The V call is TRBV3-1 (or the pseudogene TRBV3-2), the J call TRBJ1-3; unclear D gene. CDR1 is LGHDT and CDR2 is YNNKEL in the germline V gene (reference sequence). This CDR3 spans 15 amino acids. V was shortened by 3 bases and J by 0 bases, with 9 bases between the two germline ends. CDR3 DNA: TGTGCCAGCAGCCATGTGGGCAGCTCTGGAAACACCATATATTTT. Translation: CASSHVGSSGNTIYF.

This clone appeared once. The CDR3 DNA sequence: TGTGCCAGCAGCCCCCGGGGGTGGGGCTCTCCAGGCTACACCTTC. Translation gives CASSPRGWGSPGYTF. V is TRBV3-1 (or the pseudogene TRBV3-2) and J is TRBJ1-2; tentative D call: TRBD1 (5 bases). The CDR3 is 15 residues long. Germline lookup yields CDR1 LGHDT and CDR2 YNNKEL (reference sequence). Trimming took off 4 bases at V and 8 bases at J, with 20 bases between the two ends.

J is TRBJ2-1 and V is TRBV4-1; D unresolved. V lost 3 bases, J lost 4 bases, and 4 bases lay in between. The CDR3 loop spans 12 amino acids. Per germline, CDR1 MGHRA and CDR2 YSYEKL. CDR3 DNA: TGCGCCAGCAGCCATGATTACAATGAGCAGTTCTTC. As protein: CASSHDYNEQFF.

In this sample, this clone turned up once. The junction departs from the called germline gene at one end, perhaps through a read error. This chain uses TRBV7-3 with TRBJ2-1; D perhaps matches TRBD2 (5 bases). CDR3 size: 13 residues. Germline V gene data show CDR1 as SGHTA and CDR2 as FQGTGA. The CDR3 sequence: CASSARTYSEQFF. The CDR3 bases are TGTGCCAGCAGCGCTAGGACTTACAGTGAGCAGTTCTTC. Complete variable domain (other parts from reference TRBV7-3 and TRBJ2-1): GAGVSQTPSNKVTEKGKYVELRCDPISGHTALYWYRQSLGQGPEFLIYFQGTGAADDSGLPNDRFFAVRPEGSVSTLKIQRTERGDSAVYLCASSARTYSEQFFGPGTRLTVL.

This sequence joins TRBV9 and TRBJ2-7; no clear D. Germline V CDR1 and CDR2: SGDLS, YYNGEE. The CDR3 has 15 residues. Trimming took 0 bases from V and 5 from J, leaving 15 bases between them. The CDR3 region has the DNA TGTGCCAGCAGCGTAGAGGACCGAGGAGCAAACGAGCAGTACTTC. It is translated as CASSVEDRGANEQYF.

V gene TRBV21-1 combines with J gene TRBJ1-5. TRBV21-1 is described as a pseudogene. The CDR3 contains 13 residues. DNA of the CDR3: TGTGCCAGCAGCCTCCACGGCGATCAGCCCCAGCATTTT. As protein: CASSLHGDQPQHF.

This clone came up a few times. The chain recombines TRBV6-5 with TRBJ1-1; tentative D call: TRBD1 (5 bases). The germline CDR1 and CDR2 sequences are MNHEY and SVGAGI. The CDR3 runs to 13 residues. Trimming removed 4 bases from V and 1 base from J, with 7 bases in between. The CDR3 coding sequence is TGTGCCAGCAGTTCAACAGGGAACACTGAAGCTTTCTTT. It translates to CASSSTGNTEAFF.

The chain carries TRBV6-5 and TRBJ2-1; 9 nucleotides agree with TRBD2. After removal of 4 bases from V and 7 bases from J, the junction contained 5 bases not matched to a gene. Germline assignment: CDR1 MNHEY and CDR2 SVGAGI. CDR3 length: 14 residues. Here the CDR3 reads CASSSAGGYNEQFF. In DNA form, the CDR3 reads TGTGCCAGCAGTTCCGCGGGGGGGTATAATGAGCAGTTCTTC.

This clone was seen more than once but under ten times. The chain uses TRBV19 and TRBJ2-3; D possibly corresponds to TRBD2 (5 bases). CDR3 length equals 14 residues. Deletions cut 5 bases from V and 3 bases from J, with 12 bases between. Germline-derived CDR1 and CDR2 are LNHDA and SQIVND (reference sequence). The CDR3 here is CASSSGPGTDTQYF. The DNA for the CDR3 is TGTGCCAGTAGTTCCGGGCCGGGGACAGATACGCAGTATTTT.

This clone was recorded at least ten times. This chain joins TRBV7-3 and TRBJ1-1; no clear D gene. Trimming cost V 2 bases and J 5 bases, with 9 bases left between them. CDR1 is SGHTA, CDR2 FQGTGA, per germline. CDR3 length: 13 amino acids. This CDR3 reads CASSLGGPTEAFF. The CDR3, as DNA: TGTGCCAGCAGCTTAGGAGGACCTACTGAAGCTTTCTTT.

The genes are TRBV11-2 and TRBJ1-1, with unresolved D. Germline lookup yields CDR1 SGHAT and CDR2 FQNNGV. The CDR3 is made up of 13 amino acids. Trimming stripped 3 bases from V and 1 base from J, with 6 bases between. The CDR3 nucleotides read TGTGCCAGCAGCTTGTACGGGAACACTGAAGCTTTCTTT. Translating it yields CASSLYGNTEAFF.

This chain uses TRBV9 with TRBJ2-3; TRBD2 agrees at 7 bases. This CDR3 is built from 15 residues. Germline assignment: CDR1 SGDLS and CDR2 YYNGEE. The V segment lost 5 bases and the J segment 1 base; nucleotides outside the gene matches: 7. This CDR3 reads CASSRGGGGTDTQYF. The CDR3 region has the DNA TGTGCCAGCAGTAGGGGCGGGGGAGGCACAGATACGCAGTATTTT. Full variable domain (rest looked up from reference TRBV9 and TRBJ2-3): DSGVTQTPKHLITATGQRVTLRCSPRSGDLSVYWYQQSLDQGLQFLIQYYNGEERAKGNILERFSAQQFPDLHSELNLSSLELGDSALYFCASSRGGGGTDTQYFGPGTRLTVL.

The chain is built from TRBV10-3 and TRBJ2-3, with TRBD2 matching 11 bases. Germline CDR1 is ENHRY and CDR2 is SYGVKD. This CDR3 comprises 13 residues. V was pared by 11 bases and J by 3 bases, with 4 bases of the junction left unmatched. The CDR3 protein is CAARLAGTDTQYF. The CDR3 nucleotides read TGTGCCGCTAGACTAGCGGGGACAGATACGCAGTATTTT.

The chain joins TRBV9 to TRBJ1-4; 11 nucleotides match TRBD1. The V segment lost 0 bases and the J segment 7 bases; nucleotides outside the gene matches: 2. Germline assignment: CDR1 SGDLS and CDR2 YYNGEE. The CDR3 runs to 15 residues. CDR3 sequence (DNA): TGTGCCAGCAGCGTAGAAGGGACAGGGGGTGAAAAACTGTTTTTT. It translates to CASSVEGTGGEKLFF.

J is TRBJ2-1 and V is TRBV28; 10 bases align to TRBD2. Trimming cost V 3 bases and J 5 bases; bases outside gene matches: 10. In germline, CDR1 is MDHEN, CDR2 SYDVKM. The CDR3 contains 17 residues. The CDR3 DNA sequence: TGTGCCAGCAGTTTCCCTAAAAAGCGGGGGGGCAACAATGAGCAGTTCTTC. Its translation is CASSFPKKRGGNNEQFF.

The chain links TRBV6-5 to TRBJ1-2; a weak D match, TRBD1 (5 bases). Germline CDR1 reads MNHEY; CDR2 reads SVGAGI. This CDR3 spans 14 amino acids. Trimming shortened V by 0 bases and J by 3 bases, and 8 bases separated the two germline ends. The CDR3 sequence: CASSYSGGDYGYTF. The CDR3 region has the DNA TGTGCCAGCAGTTACTCGGGGGGTGACTATGGCTACACCTTC.

This clone was found a few times. The rearrangement uses TRBV4-3 and TRBJ1-2; tentatively, D is TRBD1 (6 bases). There are 13 residues in the CDR3. Germline-derived CDR1 and CDR2 are LGHNA and YSLEER. Trimming removed 5 bases from V and 6 bases from J, with 13 bases in between. DNA of the CDR3: TGCGCCAGCAGCTCATTGGCAGGGGATGGCTACACCTTC. This codes for CASSSLAGDGYTF.